The 15 T cell receptor beta chains reported below all come from one sample, sequenced in a study of long-term antiretroviral therapy in people with HIV. The assay, immunoSEQ v3.0, was run at survey level. Here immunoSEQ multiplex PCR was the method, and the copy in TCRdb shows in-frame clones only, minus some. This table holds around 24,000 clones, roughly 93% found once. The sample here was unsorted PBMCs, taken 7.6 years after starting antiretroviral therapy. All receptors derive from a woman in her forties with HIV.

The chain links TRBV18 to TRBJ1-6, with TRBD1 matching 8 bases. This CDR3 is built from 14 residues. Trimming cost V 3 bases and J 7 bases; bases outside gene matches: 2. Per germline, CDR1 KGHSH and CDR2 LQKENI. In DNA form, the CDR3 reads TGTGCCAGCTCACCCTGGGACAGGAATTCACCCCTCCACTTT. Residues: CASSPWDRNSPLHF. The whole variable domain, filled in from reference TRBV18 and TRBJ1-6, reads NAGVMQNPRHLVRRRGQEARLRCSPMKGHSHVYWYRQLPEEGLKFMVYLQKENIIDESGMPKERFSAEFPKEGPSILRIQQVVRGDSAAYFCASSPWDRNSPLHFGNGTRLTVT.

The chain uses TRBV9 and TRBJ1-2, with 11 bases identical to TRBD1. Germline V gene sequence: CDR1 SGDLS, CDR2 YYNGEE. The junction had 15 bases not matched to a gene; V was cut back by 4 bases and J by 1 base. This CDR3 is built from 19 residues. The CDR3 bases are TGTGCCAGCAGCCCCACAACCGGGACAGGGGGTTTCGGTAACTATGGCTACACCTTC. Translation gives CASSPTTGTGGFGNYGYTF.

The V call is TRBV4-1, the J call TRBJ1-2; tentatively, D is TRBD1 (6 bases). Per germline, CDR1 MGHRA and CDR2 YSYEKL. The CDR3 covers 15 residues. Trimming removed 4 bases at V and 3 bases at J, with 15 bases between. CDR3 sequence (DNA): TGCGCCAGCAGCCCCCATGGGGGGGCCGACTATGGCTACACCTTC. Residues: CASSPHGGADYGYTF.

V gene TRBV30 combines with J gene TRBJ2-7, with 8 bases matching TRBD1. The CDR3 length is 13 residues. The V gene's germline CDR1 is GTSNPN and CDR2 SVGIG (reference sequence). V gave up 6 bases and J gave up 0 bases; unmatched junction bases: 4. CDR3 coding DNA: TGTGCCTGTGGGACAGGTCTCTCCTACGAGCAGTACTTC. Translating gives CACGTGLSYEQYF.

The chain joins TRBV12-5 to TRBJ2-5; TRBD2 matches at 8 bases. V was pared by 1 base and J by 0 bases, with 10 bases of the junction left unmatched. The CDR3 is made up of 18 amino acids. The germline CDR1 and CDR2 sequences are LGHNT and FRNRAP. As DNA, the CDR3 is TGTGCTAGTGGTTTGGATTATACGGGGGGGCCGTACCAAGAGACCCAGTACTTC. As protein: CASGLDYTGGPYQETQYF.

This clone was observed a single time. The chain uses TRBV19 and TRBJ1-5; a weak D match, TRBD1 (6 bases). Trimming removed 5 bases from V and 6 bases from J, with 17 bases in between. The CDR3 consists of 15 residues. Germline V gene data show CDR1 as LNHDA and CDR2 as SQIVND (reference sequence). The CDR3 loop reads CASSSQGGRGQPQHF. The CDR3 DNA reads as TGTGCCAGTAGTTCACAGGGCGGAAGAGGTCAGCCCCAGCATTTT.

The chain uses TRBV10-3 and TRBJ2-3; 7 nucleotides align to TRBD2. Trimming removed 0 bases from V and 10 bases from J; junction bases left unmatched: 1. Germline V gene sequence: CDR1 ENHRY, CDR2 SYGVKD. The CDR3 is 12 residues long. The CDR3 here is CAISESAGAQYF. The DNA for the CDR3 is TGTGCCATCAGTGAGTCCGCGGGGGCGCAGTATTTT.

The rearrangement joins TRBV25-1 to TRBJ1-2; TRBD1 is a possible D gene (5 bases). Trimming removed 4 bases at V and 7 bases at J, with 13 bases between. The CDR3 runs 13 residues. Germline CDR1 and CDR2: MGHDK and SYGVNS. This CDR3 reads CASSVSGLAGYTF. The CDR3 bases are TGTGCCAGCAGTGTATCAGGGTTGGCTGGCTACACCTTC.

The chain uses TRBV4-3 and TRBJ2-3; perhaps TRBD2 as D (6 bases). Trimming removed 1 base from V and 1 base from J, with 12 bases in between. This CDR3 comprises 16 residues. CDR1 is LGHNA and CDR2 is YSLEER in the germline V gene. The CDR3 region is CASSQVGGLGTDTQYF. CDR3 sequence (DNA): TGCGCCAGCAGCCAAGTGGGAGGCTTGGGCACAGATACGCAGTATTTT.

CDR3 nucleotides: TGTGCCAGCAGTGAATCGTCAGGGAGTGGCTACACCTTC. Translation gives CASSESSGSGYTF. The chain recombines TRBV2 with TRBJ1-2; D possibly corresponds to TRBD1 (5 bases). Trimming removed 2 bases from V and 7 bases from J, with 11 bases in between. Germline values: CDR1 SNHLY, CDR2 FYNNEI. CDR3 length equals 13 residues. The complete variable domain, with remaining parts taken from reference TRBV2 and TRBJ1-2, reads EPEVTQTPSHQVTQMGQEVILRCVPISNHLYFYWYRQILGQKVEFLVSFYNNEISEKSEIFDDQFSVERPDGSNFTLKIRSTKLEDSAMYFCASSESSGSGYTFGSGTRLTVV.

In DNA, the CDR3 is TGTGCCAGCAGCCGAGACAGGCGCTCCTACGAGCAGTACTTC. It encodes CASSRDRRSYEQYF. The rearrangement uses TRBV7-3 and TRBJ2-7; tentatively, D is TRBD1 (6 bases). The CDR3 length is 14 residues. In germline, CDR1 is SGHTA, CDR2 FQGTGA. V was cut by 5 bases and J by 0 bases, with 11 bases left in between. The full variable domain, its missing parts supplied by reference TRBV7-3 and TRBJ2-7, is GAGVSQTPSNKVTEKGKYVELRCDPISGHTALYWYRQSLGQGPEFLIYFQGTGAADDSGLPNDRFFAVRPEGSVSTLKIQRTERGDSAVYLCASSRDRRSYEQYFGPGTRLTVT.

This clone appeared once. The chain employs TRBV5-1 and TRBJ1-2, with D uncertain. This CDR3 is built from 15 residues. CDR1 is SGHRS, CDR2 YFSETQ, per germline. Between the trimmed V and J ends, which lost 3 bases and 0 bases, there was a span of 12 bases. The CDR3 loop is CASSSQVAANYGYTF. CDR3 in DNA: TGCGCCAGCAGCTCCCAGGTGGCCGCTAACTATGGCTACACCTTC.

This clone was detected only once. V usage is TRBV6-1 and J usage is TRBJ2-5; 7 nucleotides agree with TRBD1. Germline trimming cut 8 bases from V and 2 bases from J; bases unmatched to any gene: 5. CDR3 length: 13 amino acids. Per the germline V gene, CDR1 is MNHNS and CDR2 is SASEGT. CDR3 loop: CASGWDSQETQYF. CDR3 DNA: TGTGCCAGCGGATGGGACAGTCAAGAGACCCAGTACTTC.

The gene calls are TRBV19 and TRBJ1-4; D is undetermined. CDR1 is LNHDA and CDR2 is SQIVND in the germline V gene (reference sequence). Trimming took 3 bases from V and 6 from J, leaving 5 bases between them. CDR3 length: 12 residues. CDR3 amino acids: CASSMVDEKLFF. DNA for the CDR3: TGTGCCAGTAGTATGGTCGATGAAAAACTGTTTTTT.

This chain links TRBV20-1 with TRBJ1-2; 7 positions agree with TRBD1. Germline loops: CDR1 DFQATT, CDR2 SNEGSKA (reference sequence). This CDR3 region has 11 residues. The trim removed 2 bases at V and 9 bases at J, leaving 3 bases unmatched. The CDR3 protein is CSARIRGSYTF. CDR3 nucleotide sequence: TGCAGTGCTAGAATCAGGGGGAGCTACACCTTC.